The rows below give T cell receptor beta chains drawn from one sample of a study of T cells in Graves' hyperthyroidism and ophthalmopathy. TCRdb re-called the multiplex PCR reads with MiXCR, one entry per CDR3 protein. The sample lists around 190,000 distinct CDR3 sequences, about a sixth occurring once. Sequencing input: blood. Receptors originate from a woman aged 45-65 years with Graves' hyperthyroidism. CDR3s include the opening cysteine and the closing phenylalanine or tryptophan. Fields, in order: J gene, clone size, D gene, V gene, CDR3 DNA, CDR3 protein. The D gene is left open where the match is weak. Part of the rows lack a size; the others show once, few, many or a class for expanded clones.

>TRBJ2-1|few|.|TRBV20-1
TGCAGTGCTAGAGGGTGGGAAAACAATGAGCAGTTCTTC
CSARGWENNEQFF
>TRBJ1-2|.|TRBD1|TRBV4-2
TGTGCCAGCAGCCGGGACAGGGTGAACTTAGATGGCTACACCTTC
CASSRDRVNLDGYTF
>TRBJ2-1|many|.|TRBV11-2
TGTGCCAGCAGTCAGCGGACAGAGCGAAATGAGCAGTTCTTC
CASSQRTERNEQFF
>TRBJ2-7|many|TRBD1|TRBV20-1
TGCAGTGCTAGAGCAGGACAGGCCCAAAGGGACGAGCAGTACTTC
CSARAGQAQRDEQYF
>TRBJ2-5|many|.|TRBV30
TGTGCCTGGAGTGCCCTAGGGACAGAGACCCAGTACTTC
CAWSALGTETQYF
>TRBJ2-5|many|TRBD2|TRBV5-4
TGTGCCAGCAGTTCCGGACTAGCGGAGACCCAGTACTTC
CASSSGLAETQYF
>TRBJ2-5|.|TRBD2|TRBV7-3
TGTGCCAGCAGCTCAGCGGGAGGGCGTTTGGAGACCCAGTACTTC
CASSSAGGRLETQYF
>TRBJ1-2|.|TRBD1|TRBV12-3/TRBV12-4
TGTGCCAGCAGTTTCCGACAGGGGGGTGGTGGCTACACCTTC
CASSFRQGGGGYTF
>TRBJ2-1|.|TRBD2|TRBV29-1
TGCAGCATCAGACGCGGGAGCCCCTACAATGAGCAGTTCTTC
CSIRRGSPYNEQFF
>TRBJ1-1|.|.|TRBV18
TGTGCCAGCTCACCACCCGGGTTGTTTGCTGAAGCTTTCTTT
CASSPPGLFAEAFF
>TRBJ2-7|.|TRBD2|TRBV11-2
TGTGCCAGCAGCTTTCGGGGGGGCCCAACGGGGGAGCAGTACTTC
CASSFRGGPTGEQYF
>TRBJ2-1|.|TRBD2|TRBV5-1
TGCGCCAGCAGGTTAGCGGGGAACACCTACAATGAGCAGTTCTTC
CASRLAGNTYNEQFF
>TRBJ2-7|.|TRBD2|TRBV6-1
TGTGCCAGCAGACCCCGACTAGCGGGAGAAGGCGAGCAGTACTTC
CASRPRLAGEGEQYF
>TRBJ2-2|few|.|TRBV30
TGTGCCTGGAAGCTCAACATGAACACCGGGGAGCTGTTTTTT
CAWKLNMNTGELFF
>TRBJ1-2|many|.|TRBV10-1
TGCGCCAGCAGCCCCGAATTGGACTATGGCTACACCTTC
CASSPELDYGYTF
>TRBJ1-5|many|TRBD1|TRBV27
TGTGCCAGCGGCCGACAGGGGGACATTTTAAGCAATCAGCCCCAGCATTTT
CASGRQGDILSNQPQHF
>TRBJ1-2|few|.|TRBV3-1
TGTGCCAGCAGCCGTAGGTTGCTAGGACAGAAAGATGGCTACACCTTC
CASSRRLLGQKDGYTF
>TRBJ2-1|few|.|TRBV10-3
TGTGCCATCAGTGCCCTCCCGGCAGATGGGTACAATGAGCAGTTCTTC
CAISALPADGYNEQFF
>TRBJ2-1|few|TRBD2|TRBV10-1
TGCGCCAGCAGTGCTGGCGGGGGGTATGAGCAGTTCTTC
CASSAGGGYEQFF
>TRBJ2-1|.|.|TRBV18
TGTGCCAGCTACCCCGAGGGGAACGACAATGAGCAGTTCTTC
CASYPEGNDNEQFF
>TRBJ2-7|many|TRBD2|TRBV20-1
TGCAGTGCTACCGGGCTAGCGGGAGGGCGCTACGAGCAGTACTTC
CSATGLAGGRYEQYF
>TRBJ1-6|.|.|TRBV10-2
TGCGCCAGCGGACAGAGAAATTCACCCCTCCACTTT
CASGQRNSPLHF
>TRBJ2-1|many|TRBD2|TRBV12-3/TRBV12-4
TGTGCCAGCAGTTTAGTGGCTAGCGGGAGCATTAATGAGCAGTTCTTC
CASSLVASGSINEQFF
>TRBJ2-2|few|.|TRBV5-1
TGCGCCAGCGCAGATTCTAACACCGGGGAGCTGTTTTTT
CASADSNTGELFF
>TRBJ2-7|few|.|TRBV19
TGTGCCAGTAGTCCTCGGGGATCCGAGCAGTACTTC
CASSPRGSEQYF
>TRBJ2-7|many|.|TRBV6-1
TGTGCCAGCAGTGAGGGGTCAGGGCTCTACGAGCAGTACTTC
CASSEGSGLYEQYF
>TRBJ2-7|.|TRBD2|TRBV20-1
TGCAGTGCCCCAGATACTAGCGGGAGGGCCTCTTCCTACAATGAGCAGTACTTC
CSAPDTSGRASSYNEQYF
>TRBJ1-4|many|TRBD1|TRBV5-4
TGTGCCAGCAGCTTTTGGGGACAGGTTGAAAAACTGTTTTTT
CASSFWGQVEKLFF
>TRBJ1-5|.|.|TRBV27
TGTGCCAGCAGTATCCGAGGCCTGAGCAATCAGCCCCAGCATTTT
CASSIRGLSNQPQHF
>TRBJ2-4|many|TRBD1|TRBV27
TGTGCCAGCAGTTTCGGGACAGGGATTCCATTAGTCAAAAACATTCAGTACTTC
CASSFGTGIPLVKNIQYF
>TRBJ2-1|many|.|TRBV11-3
TGTGCCAGCAGCTCTCCACTTCTCGTGGGGGACAATGAGCAGTTCTTC
CASSSPLLVGDNEQFF
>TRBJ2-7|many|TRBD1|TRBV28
TGTGCCAGCAGTCACACTGGACAGGGCTCCTACGAGCAGTACTTC
CASSHTGQGSYEQYF
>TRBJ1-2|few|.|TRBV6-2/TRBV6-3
TGTGCCAGTGAAACCGGGACACTCTATGGCTACACCTTC
CASETGTLYGYTF
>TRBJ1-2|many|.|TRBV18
TGTGCCAGCTCACCGACAAGGGGGATTGGCTACACCTTC
CASSPTRGIGYTF
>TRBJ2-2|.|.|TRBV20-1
TGCAGTGCTCGTGTTATGAGCACCGGGGAGCTGTTTTTT
CSARVMSTGELFF
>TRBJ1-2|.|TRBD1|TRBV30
TGTGCCTGGAGAACAGGGGGCAACTATGGCTACACCTTC
CAWRTGGNYGYTF
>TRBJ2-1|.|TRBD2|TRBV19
TGTGCCAGTAGGGGGGGGTTGCCCGAGCAGTTCTTC
CASRGGLPEQFF
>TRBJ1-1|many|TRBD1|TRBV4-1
TGCGCCAGCAGCCAACACGGACAGGGAACTGAAGCTTTCTTT
CASSQHGQGTEAFF
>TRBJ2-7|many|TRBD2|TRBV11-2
TGTGCCAGCAGCTTATTTTCCCAGCGGGAGGTCTACGATAGCCCCTACGAGCAGTACTTC
CASSLFSQREVYDSPYEQYF
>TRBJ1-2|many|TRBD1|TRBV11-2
TGTGCCAGCAGCTACGCGGGACAGAGAAACTATGGCTACACCTTC
CASSYAGQRNYGYTF
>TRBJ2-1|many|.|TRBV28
TGTGCCAGCAGTTTATTGGGCAGCTCCTACAATGAGCAGTTCTTC
CASSLLGSSYNEQFF
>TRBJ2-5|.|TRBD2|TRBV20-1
TGCAGTGCTAGAGGACTAGCGGGAGTGCCGACCCAGTACTTC
CSARGLAGVPTQYF
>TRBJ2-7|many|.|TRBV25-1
TGTGCCAGCAGTGAATTGAACGGACAAAGGTCCAACGAGCAGTACTTC
CASSELNGQRSNEQYF